A selection of T cell receptor beta chains follows, all from one sample in a study of T-cell reconstitution after alpha-beta-depleted transplantation in children. TCRdb re-called the PCR reads through MiXCR, storing one row per CDR3 protein. The table shows 85,000 to 120,000 distinct CDR3 sequences, with approximately 6% occurring only once. The material sequenced was PBMCs, mostly from graft donor cells, taken 60 days after TCRalphabeta/CD19-depleted stem cell transplant. These receptors all come from a female patient aged 2 to 10 who had a stem cell transplant for Fanconi anemia, so the T cells may come from the graft donor. The CDR3 runs from the conserved cysteine through the conserved F or W. The D gene is left open where the match is weak. Expanded clones get a size class; other rows say once, few or many, or leave the size out.

CASSLTETDTQYF	TGTGCCAGCAGTTTGACCGAAACAGATACGCAGTATTTT	-	-	TRBV28	TRBJ2-3
CASSLIYEQFF	TGTGCCAGCAGTTTAATCTATGAGCAGTTCTTC	few	-	TRBV28	TRBJ2-1
CASSRDLHKPYEQYF	TGTGCCAGCAGTCGGGACTTGCACAAACCCTACGAGCAGTACTTC	many	-	TRBV2	TRBJ2-7
CATETVGETQYF	TGTGCCACCGAGACAGTAGGAGAGACCCAGTACTTC	few	-	TRBV24-1	TRBJ2-5
CASSPPVTYEQYF	TGTGCCAGCAGCCCGCCCGTTACCTACGAGCAGTACTTC	few	-	TRBV7-9	TRBJ2-7
CASSFFLGLHTEAFF	TGTGCCAGCAGCTTCTTCCTCGGACTCCACACTGAAGCTTTCTTT	many	-	TRBV7-9	TRBJ1-1
CASSLEAGSLVEQYF	TGTGCCAGCAGCTTAGAGGCAGGGTCTTTGGTCGAGCAGTACTTC	many	-	TRBV7-6	TRBJ2-7
CASSGSGSSTDTQYF	TGTGCCAGCAGTGGTAGCGGGAGTTCCACAGATACGCAGTATTTT	many	TRBD2	TRBV2	TRBJ2-3
CASSQAAYEQYF	TGTGCCAGCAGCCAAGCTGCTTACGAGCAGTACTTC	many	-	TRBV3-1	TRBJ2-7
CSVMDLGLSSYEQYF	TGCAGCGTAATGGACTTGGGCCTTAGCTCCTACGAGCAGTACTTC	many	-	TRBV29-1	TRBJ2-7
CASSSISGTGSSEQFF	TGTGCCAGCAGTTCAATTAGCGGGACAGGGTCCAGTGAGCAGTTCTTC	few	-	TRBV27	TRBJ2-1
CASSRDWRQETQYF	TGTGCCAGCAGCCGAGACTGGAGACAAGAGACCCAGTACTTC	-	-	TRBV14	TRBJ2-5
CASSQTLQGEQFF	TGTGCCAGCAGCCAAACTTTACAGGGTGAGCAGTTCTTC	few	-	TRBV14	TRBJ2-1
CATSRDLASSYNEQFF	TGTGCCACCAGCAGAGATTTAGCGAGCTCCTACAATGAGCAGTTCTTC	many	-	TRBV15	TRBJ2-1
CASSLLEQFF	TGTGCCAGCAGTTTACTTGAGCAGTTCTTC	many	-	TRBV12-3/TRBV12-4	TRBJ2-1
CASSLSIRATYEQYF	TGTGCCAGCAGTTTATCGATAAGGGCTACCTACGAGCAGTACTTC	many	-	TRBV27	TRBJ2-7
CASSLVWGARETQYF	TGTGCCAGCAGCTTAGTTTGGGGGGCCCGGGAGACCCAGTACTTC	-	-	TRBV7-8	TRBJ2-5
CASIMTSGYNEQFF	TGTGCCAGCATTATGACTAGCGGGTACAATGAGCAGTTCTTC	many	TRBD2	TRBV28	TRBJ2-1
CASSYPPGLAGSNEQFF	TGTGCCAGCAGTTACCCGCCTGGGCTAGCGGGATCCAATGAGCAGTTCTTC	many	TRBD2	TRBV12-3/TRBV12-4	TRBJ2-1
CASSLGQEHGYTF	TGTGCCAGCTCACTTGGACAGGAGCACGGCTACACCTTC	-	TRBD1	TRBV18	TRBJ1-2
CASSLGGRSYEQYF	TGTGCCAGCAGCTTAGGTGGCCGCTCCTACGAGCAGTACTTC	many	-	TRBV7-2	TRBJ2-7
CSARPTGNAELFF	TGCAGTGCTAGGCCGACAGGGAACGCGGAGCTGTTTTTT	many	TRBD1	TRBV20-1	TRBJ2-2
CSVGQFFSYHEQFF	TGCAGCGTTGGACAGTTTTTCTCCTACCATGAGCAGTTCTTC	-	-	TRBV29-1	TRBJ2-1
CSASSSGGVDTQYF	TGCAGTGCTAGCTCTAGCGGGGGAGTAGATACGCAGTATTTT	many	TRBD2	TRBV20-1	TRBJ2-3
CASSQYRDQKETQYF	TGTGCCAGCAGCCAATACCGGGACCAAAAAGAGACCCAGTACTTC	many	-	TRBV3-1	TRBJ2-5
CASSSGQGVNEKLFF	TGTGCCAGCAGTTCGGGACAGGGGGTAAATGAAAAACTGTTTTTT	many	TRBD1	TRBV28	TRBJ1-4
CASSLGRGEETQYF	TGTGCCAGCAGCTTGGGCAGGGGGGAAGAGACCCAGTACTTC	many	-	TRBV7-2	TRBJ2-5
CASSLLGKHQPQHF	TGTGCCAGCAGTTTACTGGGGAAGCATCAGCCCCAGCATTTT	-	-	TRBV28	TRBJ1-5
CASSFTTGHGISWNF	TGTGCCAGCAGCTTCACAACGGGACATGGGATTTCTTGGAACTTC	few	-	TRBV7-9	TRBJ2-7
CASSLGFGESYNEQFF	TGTGCCAGCAGTTTGGGGTTCGGGGAGTCATACAATGAGCAGTTCTTC	many	-	TRBV28	TRBJ2-1
CASSVGQAPYNEQFF	TGTGCCAGCAGCGTGGGACAAGCGCCCTACAATGAGCAGTTCTTC	many	-	TRBV7-9	TRBJ2-1